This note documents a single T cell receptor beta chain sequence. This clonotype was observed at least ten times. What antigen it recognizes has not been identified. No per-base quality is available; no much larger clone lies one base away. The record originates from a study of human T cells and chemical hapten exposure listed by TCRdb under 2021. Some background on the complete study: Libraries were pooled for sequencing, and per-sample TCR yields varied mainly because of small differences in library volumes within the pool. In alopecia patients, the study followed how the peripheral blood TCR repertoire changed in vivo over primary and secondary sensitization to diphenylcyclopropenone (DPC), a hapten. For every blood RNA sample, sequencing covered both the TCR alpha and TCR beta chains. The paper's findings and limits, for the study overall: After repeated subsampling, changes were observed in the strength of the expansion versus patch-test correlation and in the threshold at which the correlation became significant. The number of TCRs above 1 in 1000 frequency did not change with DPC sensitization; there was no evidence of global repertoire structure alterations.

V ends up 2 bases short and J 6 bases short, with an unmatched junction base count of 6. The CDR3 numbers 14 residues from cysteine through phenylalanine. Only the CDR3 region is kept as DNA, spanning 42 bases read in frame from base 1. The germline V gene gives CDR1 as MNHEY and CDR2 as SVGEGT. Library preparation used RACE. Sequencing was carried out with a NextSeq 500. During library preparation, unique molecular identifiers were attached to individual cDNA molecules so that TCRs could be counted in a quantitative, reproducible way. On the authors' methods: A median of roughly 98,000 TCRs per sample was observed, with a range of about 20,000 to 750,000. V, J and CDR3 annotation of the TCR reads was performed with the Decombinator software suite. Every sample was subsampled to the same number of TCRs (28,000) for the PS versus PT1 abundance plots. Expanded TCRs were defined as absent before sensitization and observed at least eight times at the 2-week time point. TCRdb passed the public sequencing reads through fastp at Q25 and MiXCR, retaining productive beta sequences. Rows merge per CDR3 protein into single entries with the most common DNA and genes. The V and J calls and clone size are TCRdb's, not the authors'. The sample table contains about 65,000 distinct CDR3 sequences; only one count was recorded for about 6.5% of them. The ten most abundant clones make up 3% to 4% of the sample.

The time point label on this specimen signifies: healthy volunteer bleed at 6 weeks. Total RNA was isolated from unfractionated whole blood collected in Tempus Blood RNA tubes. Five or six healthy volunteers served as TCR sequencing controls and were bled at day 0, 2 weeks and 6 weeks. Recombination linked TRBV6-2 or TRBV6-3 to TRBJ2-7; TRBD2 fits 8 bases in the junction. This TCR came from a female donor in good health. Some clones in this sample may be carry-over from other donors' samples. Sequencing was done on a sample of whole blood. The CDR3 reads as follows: CASSYSPGGREQYF. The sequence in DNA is TGTGCCAGCAGTTACAGTCCGGGGGGGCGCGAGCAGTACTTC.